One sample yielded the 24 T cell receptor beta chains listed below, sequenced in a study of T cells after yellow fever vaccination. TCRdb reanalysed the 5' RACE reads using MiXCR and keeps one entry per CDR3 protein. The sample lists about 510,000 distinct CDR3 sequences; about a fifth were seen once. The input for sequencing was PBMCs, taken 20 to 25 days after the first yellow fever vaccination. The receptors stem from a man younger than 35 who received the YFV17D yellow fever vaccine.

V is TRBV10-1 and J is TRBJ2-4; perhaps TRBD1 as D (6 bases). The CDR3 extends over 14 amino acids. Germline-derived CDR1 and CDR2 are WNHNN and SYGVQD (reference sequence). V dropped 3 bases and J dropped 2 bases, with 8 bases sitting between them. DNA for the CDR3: TGCGCCAGCAGTGACAGGGGATCCAAAAACATTCAGTACTTC. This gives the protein CASSDRGSKNIQYF.

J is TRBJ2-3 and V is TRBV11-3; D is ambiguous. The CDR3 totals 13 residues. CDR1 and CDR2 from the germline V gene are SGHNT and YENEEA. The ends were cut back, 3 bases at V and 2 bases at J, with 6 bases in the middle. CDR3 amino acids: CASSFSITDTQYF. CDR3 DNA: TGTGCCAGCAGCTTTTCGATCACAGATACGCAGTATTTT. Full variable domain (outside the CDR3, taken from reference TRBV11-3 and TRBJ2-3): EAGVVQSPRYKIIEKKQPVAFWCNPISGHNTLYWYLQNLGQGPELLIRYENEEAVDDSQLPKDRFSAERLKGVDSTLKIQPAELGDSAVYLCASSFSITDTQYFGPGTRLTVL.

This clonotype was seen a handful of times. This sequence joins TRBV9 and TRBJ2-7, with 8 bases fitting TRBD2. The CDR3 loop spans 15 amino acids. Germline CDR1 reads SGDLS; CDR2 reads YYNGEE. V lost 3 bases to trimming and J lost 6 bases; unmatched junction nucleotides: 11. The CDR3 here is CASSDNRKRGFEQYV. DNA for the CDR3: TGTGCCAGCAGCGATAATCGCAAGCGGGGGTTCGAGCAGTACGTC.

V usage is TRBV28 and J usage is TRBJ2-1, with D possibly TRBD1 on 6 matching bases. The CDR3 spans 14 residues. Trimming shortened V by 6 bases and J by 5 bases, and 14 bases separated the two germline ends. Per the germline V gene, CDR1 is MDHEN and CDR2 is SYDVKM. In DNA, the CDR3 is TGTGCCAGCAGCCCTACGGACAGAGACAATGAGCAGTTCTTC. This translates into CASSPTDRDNEQFF.

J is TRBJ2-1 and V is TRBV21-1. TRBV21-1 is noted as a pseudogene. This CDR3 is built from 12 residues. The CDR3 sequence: CASSKGYNEQFF. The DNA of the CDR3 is TGTGCCAGCAGCAAGGGGTACAATGAGCAGTTCTTC.

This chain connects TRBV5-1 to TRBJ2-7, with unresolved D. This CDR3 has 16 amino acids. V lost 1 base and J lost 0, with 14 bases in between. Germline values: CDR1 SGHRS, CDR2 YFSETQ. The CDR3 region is CASSLTPLGTSYEQYF. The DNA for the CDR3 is TGCGCCAGCAGCTTGACCCCTTTAGGAACCTCCTACGAGCAGTACTTC.

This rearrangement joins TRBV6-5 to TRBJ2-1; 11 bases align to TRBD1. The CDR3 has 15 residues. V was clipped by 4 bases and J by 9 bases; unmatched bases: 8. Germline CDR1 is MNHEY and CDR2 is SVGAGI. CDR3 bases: TGTGCCAGCAGTTTTCGCGGGACAGGGGGGGGTGAGCAGTTCTTC. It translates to CASSFRGTGGGEQFF.

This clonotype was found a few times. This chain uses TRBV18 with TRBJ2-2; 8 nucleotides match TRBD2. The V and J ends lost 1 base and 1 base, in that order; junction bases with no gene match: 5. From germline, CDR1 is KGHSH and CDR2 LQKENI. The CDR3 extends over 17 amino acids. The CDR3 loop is CASSPRSLAGNTGELFF. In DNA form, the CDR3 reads TGTGCCAGCTCACCACGGAGCCTAGCGGGGAACACCGGGGAGCTGTTTTTT.

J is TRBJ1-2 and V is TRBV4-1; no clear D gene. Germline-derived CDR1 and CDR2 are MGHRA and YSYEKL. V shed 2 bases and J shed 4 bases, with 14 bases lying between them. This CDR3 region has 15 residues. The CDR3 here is CASSQFPRGAYGYTF. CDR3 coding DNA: TGCGCCAGCAGCCAATTCCCTCGGGGAGCCTATGGCTACACCTTC.

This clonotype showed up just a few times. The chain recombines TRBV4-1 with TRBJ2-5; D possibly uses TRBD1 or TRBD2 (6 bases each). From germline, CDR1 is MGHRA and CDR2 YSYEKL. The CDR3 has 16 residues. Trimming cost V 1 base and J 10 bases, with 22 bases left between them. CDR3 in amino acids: CASSQGLTGGGDIQYF. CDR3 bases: TGCGCCAGCAGCCAAGGATTGACCGGGGGCGGGGACATCCAGTACTTC.

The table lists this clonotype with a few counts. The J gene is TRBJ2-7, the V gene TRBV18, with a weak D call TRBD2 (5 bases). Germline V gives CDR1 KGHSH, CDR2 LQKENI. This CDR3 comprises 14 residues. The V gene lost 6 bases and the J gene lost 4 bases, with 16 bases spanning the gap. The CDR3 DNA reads TGTGCCAGCTCCCGAGTGAAGGGCGGGTACGAGCAGTACTTC. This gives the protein CASSRVKGGYEQYF.

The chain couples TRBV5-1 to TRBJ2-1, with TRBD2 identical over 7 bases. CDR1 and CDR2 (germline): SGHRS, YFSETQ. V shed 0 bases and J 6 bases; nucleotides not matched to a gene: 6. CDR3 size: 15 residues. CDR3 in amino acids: CASSLDGGSGNEQFF. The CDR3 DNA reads TGCGCCAGCAGCTTGGACGGGGGGAGTGGCAATGAGCAGTTCTTC.

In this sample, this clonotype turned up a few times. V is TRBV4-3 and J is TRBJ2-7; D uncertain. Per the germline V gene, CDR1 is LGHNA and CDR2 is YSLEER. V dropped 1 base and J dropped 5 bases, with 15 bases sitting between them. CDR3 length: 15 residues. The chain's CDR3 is CASSQVAGFPHEQYF. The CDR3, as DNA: TGCGCCAGCAGCCAAGTAGCCGGATTCCCACACGAGCAGTACTTC.

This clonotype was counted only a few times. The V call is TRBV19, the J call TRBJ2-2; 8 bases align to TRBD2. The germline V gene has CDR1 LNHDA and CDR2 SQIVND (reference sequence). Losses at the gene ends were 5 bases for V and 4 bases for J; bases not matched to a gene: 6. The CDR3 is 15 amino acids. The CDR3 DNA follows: TGTGCCAGTAGTGGTACTAGCGGTCCCACCGGGGAGCTGTTTTTT. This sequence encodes CASSGTSGPTGELFF.

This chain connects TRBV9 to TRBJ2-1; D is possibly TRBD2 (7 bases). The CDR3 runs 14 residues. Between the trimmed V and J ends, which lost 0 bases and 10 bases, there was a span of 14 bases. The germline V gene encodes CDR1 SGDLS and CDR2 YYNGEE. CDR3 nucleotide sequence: TGTGCCAGCAGCGTAGCGGGGGGCTCGGAAGAGCAGTTCTTC. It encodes CASSVAGGSEEQFF.

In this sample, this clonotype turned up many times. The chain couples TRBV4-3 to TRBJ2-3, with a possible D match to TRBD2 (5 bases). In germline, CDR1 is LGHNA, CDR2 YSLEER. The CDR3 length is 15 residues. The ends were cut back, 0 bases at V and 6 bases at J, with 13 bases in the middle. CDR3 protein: CASSQDNSPGDTQYF. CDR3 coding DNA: TGCGCCAGCAGCCAAGATAACTCGCCGGGGGATACGCAGTATTTT.

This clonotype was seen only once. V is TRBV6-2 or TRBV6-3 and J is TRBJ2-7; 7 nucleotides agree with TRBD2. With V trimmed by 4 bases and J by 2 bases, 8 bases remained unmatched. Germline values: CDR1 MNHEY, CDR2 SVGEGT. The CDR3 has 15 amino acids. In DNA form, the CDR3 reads TGTGCCAGCAGTTCCCTACTTCGGGGGGCCTACGAGCAGTACGTC. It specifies CASSSLLRGAYEQYV.

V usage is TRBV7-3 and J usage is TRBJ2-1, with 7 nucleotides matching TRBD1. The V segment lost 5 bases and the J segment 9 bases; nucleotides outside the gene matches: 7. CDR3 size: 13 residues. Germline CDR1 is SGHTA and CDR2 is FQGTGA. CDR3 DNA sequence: TGTGCCAGCAGCACTTCGACAGGGATTGAGCAGTTCTTC. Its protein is CASSTSTGIEQFF.

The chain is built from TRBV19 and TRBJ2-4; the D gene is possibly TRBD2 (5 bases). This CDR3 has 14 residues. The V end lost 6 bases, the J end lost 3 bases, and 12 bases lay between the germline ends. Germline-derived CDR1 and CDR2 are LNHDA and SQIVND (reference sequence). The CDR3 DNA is TGTGCCAGTAGCGGGGTCGGCGGCAAAAACATTCAGTACTTC. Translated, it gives CASSGVGGKNIQYF. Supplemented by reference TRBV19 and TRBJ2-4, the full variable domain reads DGGITQSPKYLFRKEGQNVTLSCEQNLNHDAMYWYRQDPGQGLRLIYYSQIVNDFQKGDIAEGYSVSREKKESFPLTVTSAQKNPTAFYLCASSGVGGKNIQYFGAGTRLSVL.

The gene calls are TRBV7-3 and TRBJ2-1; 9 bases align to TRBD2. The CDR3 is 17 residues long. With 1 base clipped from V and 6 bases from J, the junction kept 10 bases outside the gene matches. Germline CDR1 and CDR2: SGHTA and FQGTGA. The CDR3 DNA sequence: TGTGCCAGCAGCTTAAATATAGGCGGGGGGGTCCCCAATGAGCAGTTCTTC. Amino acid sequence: CASSLNIGGGVPNEQFF.

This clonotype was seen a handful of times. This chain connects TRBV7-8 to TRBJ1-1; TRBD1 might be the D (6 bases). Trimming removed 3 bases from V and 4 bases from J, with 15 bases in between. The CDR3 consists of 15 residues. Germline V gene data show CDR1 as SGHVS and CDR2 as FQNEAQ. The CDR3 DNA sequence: TGTGCCAGCAGCTTCGCCGGGACACGGGTCACTGAAGCTTTCTTT. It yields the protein CASSFAGTRVTEAFF.

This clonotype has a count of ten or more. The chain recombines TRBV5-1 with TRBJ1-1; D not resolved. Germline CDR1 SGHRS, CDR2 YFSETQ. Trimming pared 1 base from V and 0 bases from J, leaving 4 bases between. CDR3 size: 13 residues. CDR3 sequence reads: CASSLRLNTEAFF. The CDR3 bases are TGCGCCAGCAGCTTGAGGTTGAACACTGAAGCTTTCTTT.

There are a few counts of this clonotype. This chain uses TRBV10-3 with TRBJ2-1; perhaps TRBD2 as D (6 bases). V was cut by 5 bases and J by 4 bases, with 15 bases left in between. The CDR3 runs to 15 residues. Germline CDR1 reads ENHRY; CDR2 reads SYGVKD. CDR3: CAISTERSGYNEQFF. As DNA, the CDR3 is TGTGCCATCAGTACGGAGCGAAGCGGGTACAATGAGCAGTTCTTC.

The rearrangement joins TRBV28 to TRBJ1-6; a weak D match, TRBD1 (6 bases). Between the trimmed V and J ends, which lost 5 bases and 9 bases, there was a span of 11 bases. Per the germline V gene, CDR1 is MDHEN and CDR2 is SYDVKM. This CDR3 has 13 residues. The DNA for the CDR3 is TGTGCCAGCAGTACTCCACAGGGTTCACCCCTCCACTTT. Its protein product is CASSTPQGSPLHF.